The 30 T cell receptor beta chains given below trace back to one sample, sequenced in a study of persistence of HIV-infected CD4 T cells. Cells were stimulated nonspecifically with anti-CD3/anti-CD28 magnetic beads. CD4+ T cells upregulating both CD40 ligand and CD69 were sorted as responding cells. Their antigens are not known. This was the immunoSEQ version 4 assay in survey mode. Repertoires were generated with immunoSEQ multiplex PCR, while TCRdb's copy carries only in-frame clones and drops some. The data hold roughly 41,000 clones, with about 91% observed a single time. The sequenced sample was CD4+ T cells sorted from PBMCs after approximately 19-hour stimulation, obtained from a patient who received antiretroviral therapy. These receptors originate from an adult man with HIV who was CMV-seropositive.

The chain carries TRBV11-3 and TRBJ2-3; D may be TRBD1 (6 bases). V was trimmed by 5 bases and J by 1 base, leaving 19 bases between them. CDR1 and CDR2 (germline): SGHNT, YENEEA. The CDR3 loop spans 17 amino acids. As DNA, the CDR3 is TGTGCCAGCAGCCTCTCAGGCCCGGGACAAGGCACAGATACGCAGTATTTT. Amino acid sequence: CASSLSGPGQGTDTQYF.

The V and J genes are TRBV2 and TRBJ1-1; D might be TRBD1 (6 bases). The germline gives CDR1 SNHLY, CDR2 FYNNEI. V lost 7 bases to trimming and J lost 3 bases, with 12 bases between them. The CDR3 consists of 13 residues. For the CDR3, the DNA is TGTGCCAGCACCATGACAGGCGACACTGAAGCTTTCTTT. It codes for CASTMTGDTEAFF.

The J gene is TRBJ2-7, the V gene TRBV2; TRBD1 is a possible D gene (5 bases). Germline V gene lookup returns CDR1 SNHLY and CDR2 FYNNEI. The CDR3 loop spans 15 amino acids. V lost 8 bases and J 6 bases, leaving 23 bases between the germline ends. CDR3 residues: CASHSRNGLGVEQYF. The DNA of the CDR3 is TGTGCCAGCCACAGCCGGAACGGGTTAGGGGTCGAGCAGTACTTC. Full variable domain (missing parts from reference TRBV2 and TRBJ2-7): EPEVTQTPSHQVTQMGQEVILRCVPISNHLYFYWYRQILGQKVEFLVSFYNNEISEKSEIFDDQFSVERPDGSNFTLKIRSTKLEDSAMYFCASHSRNGLGVEQYFGPGTRLTVT.

The rearrangement joins TRBV30 to TRBJ1-6; perhaps TRBD1 as D (5 bases). This CDR3 comprises 15 residues. Germline lookup yields CDR1 GTSNPN and CDR2 SVGIG (reference sequence). Between the trimmed V and J ends, which lost 4 bases and 5 bases, there was a span of 15 bases. DNA of the CDR3: TGTGCCTGGACCCTTCCGGGACGGAATAATTCACCCCTCCACTTT. The encoded protein is CAWTLPGRNNSPLHF.

The chain couples TRBV2 to TRBJ1-5, with 8 positions matching TRBD1. The CDR3 is 14 residues long. In germline, CDR1 is SNHLY, CDR2 FYNNEI. J was trimmed by 4 bases and V by 8 bases; bases with no gene match: 7. Here the CDR3 DNA reads TGTGCCAGCGCCCACAGGGGGAGAAATCAGCCCCAGCATTTT. Its translation is CASAHRGRNQPQHF.

This chain joins TRBV30 and TRBJ1-4; D gene unclear. The CDR3 totals 13 residues. Germline assignment: CDR1 GTSNPN and CDR2 SVGIG (reference sequence). The V end lost 1 base, the J end lost 10 bases, and 13 bases lay between the germline ends. CDR3 sequence reads: CAWSEDSWGKLFF. In nucleotides, the CDR3 is TGTGCCTGGAGTGAGGACTCATGGGGAAAACTGTTTTTT.

This clone was seen more than once but under ten times. The J gene is TRBJ1-6, the V gene TRBV4-3; TRBD1 matches 8 bases. CDR1 is LGHNA and CDR2 is YSLEER in the germline V gene. V gave up 7 bases and J gave up 10 bases; unmatched junction bases: 9. The CDR3 runs to 14 residues. The CDR3 is CASNSDRALSPLHF. In nucleotides, the CDR3 is TGCGCCAGCAATTCGGACAGGGCCCTCTCACCCCTCCACTTT.

The chain carries TRBV7-2 and TRBJ2-6, with 7 bases aligning to TRBD1. CDR1 SGHTA and CDR2 FQGNSA come from the germline V gene. The V gene end was trimmed by 5 bases and the J gene end by 4 bases; junction bases not matched to a gene: 14. The CDR3 contains 18 residues. CDR3 sequence reads: CASSARDRGSMGANVLTF. In DNA, the CDR3 is TGTGCCAGCAGCGCTCGGGACAGAGGATCGATGGGGGCCAACGTCCTGACTTTC.

This chain links TRBV10-1 with TRBJ1-1; 7 bases agree with TRBD1. Germline CDR1 is WNHNN and CDR2 is SYGVQD (reference sequence). The J segment lost 4 bases and the V segment lost 3 bases, leaving 8 bases of the junction unmatched. The CDR3 extends over 15 amino acids. This CDR3 reads CASSERTGSLTEAFF. The CDR3 region has the DNA TGCGCCAGCAGTGAAAGGACAGGATCACTCACTGAAGCTTTCTTT.

This chain uses TRBV10-1 with TRBJ1-3; maybe TRBD1 (6 bases). V was pared by 3 bases and J by 0 bases, with 12 bases between. The CDR3 extends over 16 amino acids. CDR1 and CDR2 (germline): WNHNN, SYGVQD (reference sequence). Here the CDR3 reads CASSDSPTGSGNTIYF. The CDR3 bases are TGCGCCAGCAGTGACTCCCCGACAGGCTCTGGAAACACCATATATTTT.

The chain links TRBV11-2 to TRBJ2-7, with D possibly TRBD1 on 6 matching bases. The CDR3 has 16 amino acids. Per germline, CDR1 SGHAT and CDR2 FQNNGV. V was shortened by 4 bases and J by 3 bases, with 19 bases between the two germline ends. The CDR3 nucleotides are TGTGCCAGCAGCTCTGGGACAAGGGGATCCGTCTACGAGCAGTACTTC. This encodes CASSSGTRGSVYEQYF.

This chain joins TRBV27 and TRBJ1-1; the D gene is possibly TRBD1 (6 bases). The CDR3 is 14 amino acids. Germline V gene lookup returns CDR1 MNHEY and CDR2 SMNVEV (reference sequence). Trimming pared 5 bases from V and 0 bases from J, leaving 10 bases between. The CDR3 loop reads CASSRGGLNTEAFF. The DNA for the CDR3 is TGTGCCAGCAGTCGGGGGGGCCTGAACACTGAAGCTTTCTTT.

V is TRBV28 and J is TRBJ1-4; 12 bases agree with TRBD1. Per germline, CDR1 MDHEN and CDR2 SYDVKM. J was trimmed by 11 bases and V by 5 bases; bases with no gene match: 12. The CDR3 is 16 residues long. The CDR3 DNA is TGTGCCAGCAGTCAGGGGACAGGGGGCACAAAGTACAAACTGTTTTTT. The encoded protein is CASSQGTGGTKYKLFF.

The chain is built from TRBV6-5 and TRBJ2-5; D is uncertain. Trimming removed 5 bases from V and 1 base from J, with 8 bases in between. This CDR3 is 13 amino acids long. Germline values: CDR1 MNHEY, CDR2 SVGAGI. The CDR3: CASSRRLQETQYF. CDR3 coding DNA: TGTGCCAGCAGTCGGAGACTCCAAGAGACCCAGTACTTC.

The chain has TRBV30 and TRBJ1-1; tentative D call: TRBD1 (5 bases). The CDR3 length is 13 residues. V was pared by 0 bases and J by 1 base, with 6 bases between. The germline gives CDR1 GTSNPN, CDR2 SVGIG (reference sequence). CDR3 nucleotide sequence: TGTGCCTGGAGTGTGAGGGGGAACACTGAAGCTTTCTTT. Protein: CAWSVRGNTEAFF. The full variable domain, rest sourced from reference TRBV30 and TRBJ1-1, is SQTIHQWPATLVQPVGSPLSLECTVEGTSNPNLYWYRQAAGRGLQLLFYSVGIGQISSEVPQNLSASRPQDRQFILSSKKLLLSDSGFYLCAWSVRGNTEAFFGQGTRLTVV.

The sample holds one count of this clone. This chain joins TRBV15 and TRBJ1-6, with D perhaps matching TRBD1 (5 bases). V lost 6 bases and J 10 bases, leaving 22 bases between the germline ends. CDR1 and CDR2 (germline): LNHNV, YYDKDF (reference sequence). The CDR3 has 16 residues. The DNA for the CDR3 is TGTGCCACCAGGGGCGGGGCTGGAGGGAACAACTCACCCCTCCACTTT. This gives the protein CATRGGAGGNNSPLHF.

The V gene is TRBV11-2, the J gene TRBJ2-7; the match to TRBD2 covers 8 bases. V lost 6 bases and J lost 0; bases outside the gene matches: 4. The CDR3 loop spans 14 amino acids. In germline, CDR1 is SGHAT, CDR2 FQNNGV. The CDR3 is CASRRAGASYEQYF. CDR3 nucleotides: TGTGCCAGCAGGAGAGCGGGGGCCTCCTACGAGCAGTACTTC.

The genes are TRBV20-1 and TRBJ1-5; possibly TRBD1 for D (5 bases). This CDR3 contains 13 residues. The V end lost 3 bases, the J end lost 4 bases, and 10 bases lay between the germline ends. Germline V gene data show CDR1 as DFQATT and CDR2 as SNEGSKA (reference sequence). CDR3 bases: TGCAGTGCTAGTAAGACAGATAATCAGCCCCAGCATTTT. Translation: CSASKTDNQPQHF.

This chain joins TRBV3-1 (or the pseudogene TRBV3-2) and TRBJ1-1; no definite D call. Between the trimmed V and J ends, which lost 0 bases and 4 bases, there was a span of 6 bases. This CDR3 comprises 13 residues. From germline, CDR1 is LGHDT and CDR2 YNNKEL (reference sequence). CDR3 DNA: TGTGCCAGCAGCCAAGAGTGGGGCACTGAAGCTTTCTTT. This translates into CASSQEWGTEAFF.

The rearrangement joins TRBV5-1 to TRBJ1-1; TRBD1 agrees at 7 bases. J gave up 1 base and V 8 bases, and 8 bases lay outside the gene matches. CDR1 is SGHRS and CDR2 is YFSETQ in the germline V gene. The length of the CDR3 is 14 residues. The CDR3 here is CASLPGDRNTEAFF. CDR3 DNA sequence: TGCGCCAGTCTACCCGGGGACAGGAACACTGAAGCTTTCTTT. Together with reference TRBV5-1 and TRBJ1-1, the CDR3 gives the full variable domain: KAGVTQTPRYLIKTRGQQVTLSCSPISGHRSVSWYQQTPGQGLQFLFEYFSETQRNKGNFPGRFSGRQFSNSRSEMNVSTLELGDSALYLCASLPGDRNTEAFFGQGTRLTVV.

The genes are TRBV3-1 (or the pseudogene TRBV3-2) and TRBJ1-1, with 7 bases lining up with TRBD1. In germline, CDR1 is LGHDT, CDR2 YNNKEL (reference sequence). This CDR3 is built from 13 residues. With 5 bases clipped from V and 10 bases from J, the junction kept 10 bases outside the gene matches. The CDR3 sequence: CASSTGVAGRAFF. The CDR3 DNA follows: TGTGCCAGCAGCACAGGGGTGGCCGGGCGAGCTTTCTTT.

Written as DNA, the CDR3 is TGCGCCAGCAGCCAAGAGGGCAGGAGGAATCAGCCCCAGCATTTT. This codes for CASSQEGRRNQPQHF. This rearrangement joins TRBV4-1 to TRBJ1-5; unclear D gene. This CDR3 is built from 15 residues. Per the germline V gene, CDR1 is MGHRA and CDR2 is YSYEKL. Trimming removed 0 bases from V and 4 bases from J, with 10 bases in between.

This chain joins TRBV6-1 and TRBJ1-6; D is unresolved. The germline V gene encodes CDR1 MNHNS and CDR2 SASEGT. V was trimmed by 1 base and J by 8 bases, leaving 15 bases between them. The CDR3 extends over 16 amino acids. CDR3 sequence reads: CASSEEDSMWYSPLHF. Here the CDR3 DNA reads TGTGCCAGCAGTGAAGAAGATAGTATGTGGTATTCACCCCTCCACTTT.

This chain uses TRBV6-2 or TRBV6-3 with TRBJ2-7, with TRBD1 identical over 11 bases. The CDR3 is made up of 14 amino acids. Germline V gene lookup returns CDR1 MNHEY and CDR2 SVGEGT. V shed 4 bases, J shed 5 bases, and the junction held 4 bases outside the gene matches. The CDR3 DNA is TGTGCCAGCAGTTCCGGACAGGGGGCCCACGAGCAGTACTTC. Translation: CASSSGQGAHEQYF.

The chain is built from TRBV9 and TRBJ2-7; TRBD1 aligns across 9 bases. Unmatched junction bases numbered 8, after V lost 3 bases and J lost 1 base. CDR3 size: 16 residues. Per the germline V gene, CDR1 is SGDLS and CDR2 is YYNGEE. The CDR3: CASSARQGQGSYEQYF. The CDR3 DNA follows: TGTGCCAGCAGCGCCAGACAGGGACAGGGATCCTACGAGCAGTACTTC.

The chain has TRBV15 and TRBJ1-2; 12 bases are a match to TRBD1. Germline trimming cut 0 bases from V and 8 bases from J; bases unmatched to any gene: 4. This CDR3 has 15 amino acids. CDR1 is LNHNV, CDR2 YYDKDF, per germline (reference sequence). The CDR3 nucleotides are TGTGCCACCAGCAGAGAGGGACAGGGGGCTGTCGGCTACACCTTC. Its translation: CATSREGQGAVGYTF.

The V gene is TRBV19, the J gene TRBJ1-5; 10 positions agree with TRBD1. Germline V gives CDR1 LNHDA, CDR2 SQIVND (reference sequence). J was trimmed by 4 bases and V by 9 bases; bases with no gene match: 9. The length of the CDR3 is 15 residues. CDR3 sequence reads: CASRRGTGENQPQHF. CDR3 DNA: TGTGCCAGCAGAAGAGGGACAGGGGAGAATCAGCCCCAGCATTTT.

V and J are TRBV6-5 and TRBJ1-3; no clear D gene. Trimming took off 7 bases at V and 3 bases at J, with 13 bases between the two ends. The CDR3 is 14 amino acids. Germline CDR1 MNHEY, CDR2 SVGAGI. The CDR3 DNA reads TGTGCCAGCACCACGAATAGGGTTGGAAACACCATATATTTT. It yields the protein CASTTNRVGNTIYF.

The chain joins TRBV7-2 to TRBJ2-7; D remains ambiguous. From germline, CDR1 is SGHTA and CDR2 FQGNSA. V was pared by 0 bases and J by 3 bases, with 9 bases between. The CDR3 has 14 residues. In DNA, the CDR3 is TGTGCCAGCAGCTTAGCTTTAACGGTCTACGAGCAGTACTTC. This encodes CASSLALTVYEQYF.

The chain couples TRBV18 to TRBJ2-7; 7 bases agree with TRBD1. V lost 5 bases, J lost 6 bases, and 13 bases stayed unmatched. The CDR3 contains 15 residues. The germline V gene encodes CDR1 KGHSH and CDR2 LQKENI. The CDR3 spells CASSTNRGTISEQYF. CDR3 DNA: TGTGCCAGCTCAACTAACAGGGGTACGATCTCCGAGCAGTACTTC.